This T cell receptor (beta chain) was captured by sequencing in a study of human T cells and chemical hapten exposure. CDR1 and CDR2 from the germline V gene are LGHNA and YSLEER. V lost 1 base to trimming and J lost 6 bases, with 9 bases between them. This CDR3 has 13 residues. Source study methods: Sequenced samples showed a median of approximately 100,000 TCRs each, with counts running from around 20,000 to 690,000. One entry per CDR3 protein, called by TCRdb with MiXCR from the RACE reads. The V and J calls and clone size come from TCRdb's table, not from the authors' own analysis. The table lists 75,000 to 90,000 distinct CDR3 sequences, about 10% of them singletons. Time point indicated: patch test 3, about 24 weeks after DPC sensitization. Treatment in this sample: therapeutic diphenylcyclopropenone sensitization with weekly scalp DPC. This clonotype was seen repeatedly, ten times or more.

The source material was whole blood, sampled in connection with sensitization to the hapten diphenylcyclopropenone (DPC). The chain employs TRBV4-3 and TRBJ1-1; tentative D call: TRBD1 (6 bases). This clonotype originated in a woman aged 45-60 years with alopecia areata. Some clones in this sample may be carry-over from other donors' samples. CDR3 sequence reads: CASSQVGAPEAFF. In DNA form, the CDR3 reads TGCGCCAGCAGCCAAGTGGGGGCACCTGAAGCTTTCTTT.